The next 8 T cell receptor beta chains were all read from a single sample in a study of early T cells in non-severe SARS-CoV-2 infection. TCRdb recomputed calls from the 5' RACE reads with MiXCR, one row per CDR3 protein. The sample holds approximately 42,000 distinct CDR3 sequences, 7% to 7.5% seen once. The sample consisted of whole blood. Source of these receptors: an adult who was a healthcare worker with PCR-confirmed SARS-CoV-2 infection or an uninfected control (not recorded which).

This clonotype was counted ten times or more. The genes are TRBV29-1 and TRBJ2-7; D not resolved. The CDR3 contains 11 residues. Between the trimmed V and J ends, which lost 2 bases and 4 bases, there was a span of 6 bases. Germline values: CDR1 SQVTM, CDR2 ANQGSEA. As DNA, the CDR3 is TGCAGCGTTGAAAAGGAATACGAGCAGTACTTC. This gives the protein CSVEKEYEQYF.

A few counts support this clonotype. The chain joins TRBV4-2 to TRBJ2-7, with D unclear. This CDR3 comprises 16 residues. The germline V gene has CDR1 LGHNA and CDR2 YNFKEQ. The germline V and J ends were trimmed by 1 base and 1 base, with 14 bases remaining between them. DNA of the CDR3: TGTGCCAGCAGCCAAGTCTCGGTGGATAGGTCCTACGAGCAGTACTTC. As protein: CASSQVSVDRSYEQYF.

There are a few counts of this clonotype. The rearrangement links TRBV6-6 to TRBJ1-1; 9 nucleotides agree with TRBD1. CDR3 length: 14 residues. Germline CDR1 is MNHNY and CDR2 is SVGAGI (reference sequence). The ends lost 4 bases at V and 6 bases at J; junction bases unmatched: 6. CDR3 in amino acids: CASSSRQGGPEAFF. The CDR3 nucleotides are TGTGCCAGCAGTTCCCGACAGGGGGGACCTGAAGCTTTCTTT.

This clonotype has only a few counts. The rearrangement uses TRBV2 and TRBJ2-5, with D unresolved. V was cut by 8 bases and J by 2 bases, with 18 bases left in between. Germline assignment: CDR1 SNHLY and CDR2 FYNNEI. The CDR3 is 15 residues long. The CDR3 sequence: CASQNGWSFQETQYF. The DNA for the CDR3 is TGTGCCAGCCAAAACGGATGGTCGTTTCAAGAGACCCAGTACTTC. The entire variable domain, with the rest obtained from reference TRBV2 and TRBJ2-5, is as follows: EPEVTQTPSHQVTQMGQEVILRCVPISNHLYFYWYRQILGQKVEFLVSFYNNEISEKSEIFDDQFSVERPDGSNFTLKIRSTKLEDSAMYFCASQNGWSFQETQYFGPGTRLLVL.

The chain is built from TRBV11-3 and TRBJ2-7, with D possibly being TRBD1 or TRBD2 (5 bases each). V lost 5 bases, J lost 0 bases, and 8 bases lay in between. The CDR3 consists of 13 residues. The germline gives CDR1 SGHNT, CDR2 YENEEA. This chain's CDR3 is CASSEGFSYEQYF. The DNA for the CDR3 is TGTGCCAGCAGCGAGGGGTTCTCCTACGAGCAGTACTTC.

CDR3 DNA sequence: TGTGCCAGCAGTCGAGGGAACAATCAGCCCCAGCATTTT. As protein: CASSRGNNQPQHF. The rearrangement uses TRBV6-2 or TRBV6-3 and TRBJ1-5, with unresolved D. The germline gives CDR1 MNHEY, CDR2 SVGEGT. This CDR3 contains 13 residues. V lost 5 bases to trimming and J lost 3 bases, with 8 bases between them.

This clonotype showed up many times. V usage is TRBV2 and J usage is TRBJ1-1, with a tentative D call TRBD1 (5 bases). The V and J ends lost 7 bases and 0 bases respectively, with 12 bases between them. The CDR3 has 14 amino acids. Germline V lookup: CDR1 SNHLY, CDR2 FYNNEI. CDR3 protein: CASTTGLMNTEAFF. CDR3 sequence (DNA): TGTGCCAGCACTACGGGACTCATGAACACTGAAGCTTTCTTT.

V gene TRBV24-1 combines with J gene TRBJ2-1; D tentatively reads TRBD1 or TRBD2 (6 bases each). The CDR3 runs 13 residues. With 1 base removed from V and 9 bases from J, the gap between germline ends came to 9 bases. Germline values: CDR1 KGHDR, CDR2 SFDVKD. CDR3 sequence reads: CATSDFGGPEQFF. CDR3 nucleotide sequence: TGTGCCACCAGTGATTTTGGGGGGCCTGAGCAGTTCTTC.